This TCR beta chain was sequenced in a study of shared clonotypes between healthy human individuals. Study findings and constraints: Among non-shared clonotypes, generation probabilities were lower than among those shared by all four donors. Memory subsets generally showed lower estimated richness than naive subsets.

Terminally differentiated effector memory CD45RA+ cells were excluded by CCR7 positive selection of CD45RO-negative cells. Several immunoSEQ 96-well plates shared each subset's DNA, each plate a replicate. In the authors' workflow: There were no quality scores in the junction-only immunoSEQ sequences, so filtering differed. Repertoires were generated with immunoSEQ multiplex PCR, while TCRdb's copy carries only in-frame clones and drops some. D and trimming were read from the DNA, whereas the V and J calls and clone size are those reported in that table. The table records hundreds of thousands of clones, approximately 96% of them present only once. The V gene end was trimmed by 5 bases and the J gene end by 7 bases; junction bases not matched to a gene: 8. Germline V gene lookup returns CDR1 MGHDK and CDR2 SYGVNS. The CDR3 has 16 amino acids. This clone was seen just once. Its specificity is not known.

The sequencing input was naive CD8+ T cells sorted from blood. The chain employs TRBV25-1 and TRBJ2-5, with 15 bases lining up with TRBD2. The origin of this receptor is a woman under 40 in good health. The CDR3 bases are TGTGCCAGCAGTTTGCAGGGGACTAGCGGGAGGACGACCCAGTACTTC. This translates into CASSLQGTSGRTTQYF.